This TCR beta chain was observed in a study of blood T cell repertoires in COVID-19. At the level of the study: Spain, Italy and the United States supplied samples that represented acute and convalescent COVID-19.

The CDR3 spans 12 residues. The V and J ends lost 3 bases and 6 bases respectively, with 8 bases between them. Authors' data handling: Reference gene primers were amplified, and this amplification served to estimate nucleated cell counts. Only in-frame clones appear in the TCRdb table, and some are missing; sequencing was by immunoSEQ multiplex PCR. Clonal size and the V and J genes are those of that table, whereas D and trimming came from the DNA. The sample lists 80,000 or so clones, approximately 86% occurring once. Sequencing was done on a sample of peripheral blood. The gene calls are TRBV12-3 or TRBV12-4 and TRBJ1-2; the D is unclear. This receptor was obtained from a woman in her fifties or sixties with acute or convalescent COVID-19. In DNA form, the CDR3 reads TGTGCCAGCAGTTTGGGAGGGAATGGCTACACCTTC. It encodes CASSLGGNGYTF.